This T cell receptor (beta chain) was recorded in a study of a mutant IDH1 vaccine in newly diagnosed glioma (dated by TCRdb to about 2021). Study-wide context: Eight vaccinations were administered to patients in weeks 1, 3, 5, 7, 11, 15, 19 and 23, corresponding to visits V03 through V10. Vaccination was initiated 4-6 weeks after radiotherapy alone, or concurrently with temozolomide cycles in the chemotherapy-containing groups. Of the roughly 31 treated patients, about 60% were male and about 40% were female, and the mean age was 40.4 years. Before enrollment, patients had received standard therapy of radiotherapy alone, temozolomide alone, or radiochemotherapy with temozolomide; most received the combination. Peripheral blood was drawn at six visits: V03 (baseline), V05, V07, V10, V12 and V13. For exploratory analyses, about two dozen treated patients had longitudinal TCRB deep sequencing done wherever samples were available.

In the case of this clone: What antigen it recognizes has not been identified. No much larger clone exists at a distance of one base, and base qualities are not known.

Library construction relied on the immunoSEQ multiplex PCR assay. The hsTCRB Kit was used according to the manufacturer's protocol to amplify rearranged TCR beta chain sequences. Sequencing of TCRB libraries was carried out on an Illumina MiSeq. The authors processed their data as follows. The proprietary platform of the kit vendor was used for demultiplexing, trimming and gene mapping. Not all clones reach the TCRdb copy of this immuneACCESS table, which keeps in-frame sequences only. Checked studies attribute under half of the gap to unresolved V genes and leave the rest unexplained. The DNA gave D and trimming, while V, J and clone size come from that table. This sample comprises some 30,000 clones, approximately 87% of them detected only once. The biggest ten clones account for approximately 2.4% of the sample. This sample's time point label indicates: week 23, last vaccination. Every vaccine dose consisted of 300 ug of a 20-mer mutant IDH1 peptide in Montanide, administered subcutaneously together with topical imiquimod. Donors had newly diagnosed WHO grade 3 or 4 IDH1-mutant astrocytomas with loss of nuclear ATRX. The samples were drawn from NOA16, a multicentre, single-arm, open-label phase I trial in Germany that tested a mutant IDH1 peptide vaccine in humans for the first time. Genomic DNA for TCRB sequencing was extracted from EDTA blood using the DNeasy Blood and Tissue Kit.

What the work shows at the level of the full study, not this receptor alone: Pseudoprogression appeared unrelated to alterations in the top peripheral T cell clonotypes detected by TCRB sequencing. Across multiple MHC alleles, vaccine-induced immune responses were seen in approximately 93% of patients. It was noted by the authors that analyses of patient blood samples could not be reproduced owing to sample limitations. Availability determined which PBMC samples were chosen for TCRB deep sequencing.

Trimming removed 1 base from V and 5 bases from J; the gene matches leave 16 bases unexplained. Via the germline V gene, CDR1 is KGHSH and CDR2 LQKENI. CDR3 length: 18 amino acids, cysteine to phenylalanine. Just the 54-base CDR3 DNA is kept, in frame starting at base 1. The sequence was obtained from a man aged 40-55 years with glioma. The sequenced sample was PBMCs, obtained from a glioma patient whose treatment included an IDH1 peptide vaccine. The rearranged chain carries TRBV18 and TRBJ1-2, with TRBD1 matching 7 junction bases. The CDR3 is CASSPQTIAGGLKYGYTF. In nucleotides, the sequence is TGTGCCAGCTCACCACAAACCATAGCAGGGGGACTAAAATATGGCTACACCTTC.